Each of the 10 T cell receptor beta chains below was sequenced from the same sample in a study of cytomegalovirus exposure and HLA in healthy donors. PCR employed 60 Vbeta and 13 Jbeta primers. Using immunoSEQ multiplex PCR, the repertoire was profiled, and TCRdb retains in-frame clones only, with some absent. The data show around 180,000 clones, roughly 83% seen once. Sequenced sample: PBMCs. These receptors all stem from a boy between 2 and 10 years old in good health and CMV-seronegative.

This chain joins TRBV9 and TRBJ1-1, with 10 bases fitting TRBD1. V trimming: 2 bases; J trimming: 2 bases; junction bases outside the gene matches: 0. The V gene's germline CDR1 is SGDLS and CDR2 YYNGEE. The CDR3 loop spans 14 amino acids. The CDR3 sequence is CASSVTGGNTEAFF. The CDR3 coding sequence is TGTGCCAGCAGCGTGACAGGGGGCAACACTGAAGCTTTCTTT.

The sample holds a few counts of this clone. The CDR3 DNA follows: TGTGCCAGCAGTGAATTTAATCCAGGATTCAATGAGCAGTTCTTC. Encoded protein: CASSEFNPGFNEQFF. This chain joins TRBV25-1 and TRBJ2-1; D unresolved. This CDR3 is 15 amino acids long. Trimming removed 1 base from V and 6 bases from J, with 13 bases in between. Germline V CDR1 and CDR2: MGHDK, SYGVNS.

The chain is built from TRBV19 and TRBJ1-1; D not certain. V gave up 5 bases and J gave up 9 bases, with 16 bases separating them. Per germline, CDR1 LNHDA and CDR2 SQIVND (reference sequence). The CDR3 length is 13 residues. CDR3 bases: TGTGCCAGTAGTTTGACCGGGGTTCGGCAAGCTTTCTTT. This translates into CASSLTGVRQAFF.

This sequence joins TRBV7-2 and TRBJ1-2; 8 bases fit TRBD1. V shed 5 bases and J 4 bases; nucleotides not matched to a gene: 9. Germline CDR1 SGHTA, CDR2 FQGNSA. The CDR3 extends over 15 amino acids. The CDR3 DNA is TGTGCCAGCAGCCCTTGGACAGGGTCGGGCTATGGCTACACCTTC. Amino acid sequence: CASSPWTGSGYGYTF.

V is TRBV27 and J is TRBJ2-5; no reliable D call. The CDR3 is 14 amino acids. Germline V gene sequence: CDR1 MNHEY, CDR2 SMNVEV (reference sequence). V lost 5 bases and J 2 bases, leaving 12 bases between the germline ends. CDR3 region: CASSPARRQETQYF. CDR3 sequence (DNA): TGTGCCAGCAGTCCCGCGCGCCGACAAGAGACCCAGTACTTC.

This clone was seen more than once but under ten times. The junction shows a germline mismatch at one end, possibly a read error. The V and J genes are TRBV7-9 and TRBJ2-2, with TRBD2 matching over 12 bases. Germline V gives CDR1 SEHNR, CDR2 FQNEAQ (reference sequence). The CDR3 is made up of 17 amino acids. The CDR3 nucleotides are TGTTCCAGCAGCCACGAACTAGCGGGGGGTAACACCGGGGAGCTGTTTTTT. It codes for CSSSHELAGGNTGELFF.

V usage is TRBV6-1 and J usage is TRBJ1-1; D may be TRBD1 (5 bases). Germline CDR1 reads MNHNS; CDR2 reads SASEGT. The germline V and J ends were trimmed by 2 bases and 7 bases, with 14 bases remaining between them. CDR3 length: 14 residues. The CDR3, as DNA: TGTGCCAGCAGTGAAAGGGGCAGAGGAGATGAAGCTTTCTTT. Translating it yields CASSERGRGDEAFF.

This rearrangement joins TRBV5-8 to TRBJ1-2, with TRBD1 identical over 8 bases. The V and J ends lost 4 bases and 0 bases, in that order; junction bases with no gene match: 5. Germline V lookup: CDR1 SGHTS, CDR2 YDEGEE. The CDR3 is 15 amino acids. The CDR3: CASSTGDRTNYGYTF. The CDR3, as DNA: TGTGCCAGCAGCACCGGGGACAGGACTAACTATGGCTACACCTTC.

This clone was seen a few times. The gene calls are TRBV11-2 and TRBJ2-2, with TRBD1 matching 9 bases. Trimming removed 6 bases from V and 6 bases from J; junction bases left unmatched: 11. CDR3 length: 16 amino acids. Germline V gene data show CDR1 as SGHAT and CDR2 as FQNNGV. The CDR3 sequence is CASRRLRDRVPGELFF. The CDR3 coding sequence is TGTGCCAGCAGAAGACTCCGGGACAGGGTCCCCGGGGAGCTGTTTTTT.

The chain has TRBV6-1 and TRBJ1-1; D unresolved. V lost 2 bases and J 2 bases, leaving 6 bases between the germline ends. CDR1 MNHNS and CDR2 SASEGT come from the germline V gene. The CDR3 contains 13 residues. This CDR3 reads CASSERQNTEAFF. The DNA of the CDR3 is TGTGCCAGCAGTGAAAGACAAAACACTGAAGCTTTCTTT.